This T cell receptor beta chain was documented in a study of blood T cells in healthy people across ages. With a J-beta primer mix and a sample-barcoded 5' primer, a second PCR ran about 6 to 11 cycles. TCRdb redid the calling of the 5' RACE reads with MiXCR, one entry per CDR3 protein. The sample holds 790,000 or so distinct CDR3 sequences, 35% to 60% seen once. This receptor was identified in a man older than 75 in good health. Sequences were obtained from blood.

CDR3 coding DNA: TGCGCCAGCAGCCAAATGGGACCCACCGGTAGTGAGCAGTTCTTC. Protein: CASSQMGPTGSEQFF. The gene calls are TRBV4-1 and TRBJ2-1, with D perhaps assigned TRBD1 or TRBD2 (5 bases each). The CDR3 is 15 amino acids. CDR1 and CDR2 (germline): MGHRA, YSYEKL. V was cut by 2 bases and J by 9 bases, with 17 bases left in between.